A single sample gave rise to the 5 T cell receptor beta chains below, sequenced in a study of blood T cell repertoires in COVID-19. Sequenced by immunoSEQ multiplex PCR; TCRdb stores in-frame clones only, minus some. Of about 180,000 clones in the sample, less than 90% were seen once. The sequencing sample was made of peripheral blood. The receptors come from a woman in her 70s with COVID-19, enrolled during active disease.

The chain joins TRBV4-3 to TRBJ2-1, with 10 bases fitting TRBD2. Germline-derived CDR1 and CDR2 are LGHNA and YSLEER. The CDR3 loop spans 17 amino acids. V was clipped by 1 base and J by 3 bases; unmatched bases: 6. CDR3 sequence (DNA): TGCGCCAGCAGCCAAGTGACAATAGCGGGAGGCTACAATGAGCAGTTCTTC. This codes for CASSQVTIAGGYNEQFF.

The rearrangement uses TRBV7-2 and TRBJ2-5; D might be TRBD2 (6 bases). The CDR3 has 15 residues. Germline V gives CDR1 SGHTA, CDR2 FQGNSA. Trimming took 5 bases from V and 5 from J, leaving 18 bases between them. The chain's CDR3 is CASSPDVQAGETQYF. As DNA, the CDR3 is TGTGCCAGCAGCCCTGACGTACAGGCGGGGGAGACCCAGTACTTC.

The chain recombines TRBV7-2 with TRBJ2-3, with 10 positions matching TRBD1. V lost 2 bases, J lost 14 bases, and 7 bases stayed unmatched. The CDR3 runs to 13 residues. Germline V lookup: CDR1 SGHTA, CDR2 FQGNSA. The CDR3: CASSLTRDRGSYF. The CDR3 bases are TGTGCCAGCAGCTTAACTCGGGACAGGGGCTCGTATTTT.

Concerning this clone: Sequence at one end of the junction differs from germline and may be a read error. V gene TRBV7-8 combines with J gene TRBJ2-3, with TRBD2 identical over 10 bases. This CDR3 region has 15 residues. The germline V gene encodes CDR1 SGHVS and CDR2 FQNEAQ. This CDR3 reads CASSLGLAGTDTQYF. In DNA, the CDR3 is TGTGCCAGCAGTTTAGGACTAGCGGGCACAGATACGCAGTATTTT. The whole variable domain, filled in from reference TRBV7-8 and TRBJ2-3, reads GAGVSQSPRYKVAKRGQDVALRCDPISGHVSLFWYQQALGQGPEFLTYFQNEAQLDKSGLPSDRFFAERPEGSVSTLKIQRTQQEDSAVYLCASSLGLAGTDTQYFGPGTRLTVL.

The chain combines TRBV19 with TRBJ2-4, with D maybe TRBD1 (5 bases). The germline V gene encodes CDR1 LNHDA and CDR2 SQIVND (reference sequence). V was cut by 6 bases and J by 8 bases, with 14 bases left in between. The CDR3 length is 13 residues. For the CDR3, the DNA is TGTGCCAGTAGGTCAGGGCGGTCGGACATTCAGTACTTC. This translates into CASRSGRSDIQYF.